These T cell receptor beta chains were read from a single sample in a study of radiation and T cells in renal cell carcinoma. Profiling relied on immunoSEQ multiplex PCR, and the TCRdb table lists in-frame clones only, not all of them. The table shows 150,000 to 200,000 clones, with about 87% occurring only once. The sequences come from blood, collected from a patient whose treatment included radiotherapy and nephrectomy. The receptors derive from a woman aged 45-59 years with renal cell carcinoma. The CDR3 runs from the conserved cysteine through the conserved F or W. D genes are given only for firm matches. Expanded clones are given a class, and other clones once, few, many or no size at all.

v_gene	d_gene	j_gene	abundance	CDR3nt	CDR3aa
TRBV19	.	TRBJ2-2	.	TGTGCCAGTAGTATACTTAACTCGAACACCGGGGAGCTGTTTTTT	CASSILNSNTGELFF
TRBV15	.	TRBJ2-7	.	TGTGCCACCAGAGGTCAGGGAGTCCCCTACGAGCAGTACTTC	CATRGQGVPYEQYF
TRBV30	.	TRBJ2-7	.	TGTGCCTGGAGCCTATCCATGGGGTGGGAGCAGTACTTC	CAWSLSMGWEQYF
TRBV6-5	TRBD1	TRBJ2-7	.	TGTGCCAGCAGTAGGGGACAGGGGGCGGAGAAGCAGTACTTC	CASSRGQGAEKQYF
TRBV7-7	.	TRBJ1-5	.	TGTGCTAGCAGCTTACAGGCATCGAATCAGCCCCAGCATTTT	CASSLQASNQPQHF
TRBV6-5	.	TRBJ1-5	.	TGTGCCAGCAGTCCCAGTGTTACTAGCAATCAGCCCCAGCATTTT	CASSPSVTSNQPQHF
TRBV9	.	TRBJ1-6	.	TGTGCCAGCAGCTCCAGGGACCGTGGAAATTCACCCCTCCACTTT	CASSSRDRGNSPLHF
TRBV2	.	TRBJ1-1	.	TGTGCCAGCGGACTTTACGAAGCTTTCTTT	CASGLYEAFF
TRBV2	TRBD2	TRBJ2-1	.	TGTGCCAGCAGTGAAACTAAATTTCAACTAGCGGGGGGCCTGAACTCCTACAATGAGCAGTTCTTC	CASSETKFQLAGGLNSYNEQFF
TRBV19	TRBD1	TRBJ1-2	few	TGTGCCAGTAGTATGTGGGGACAGGGCCATGGCTACACCTTC	CASSMWGQGHGYTF
TRBV7-3	.	TRBJ1-3	.	TGTGCCAGCAGCTTTGGCCCTGCTGGAAACACCATATATTTT	CASSFGPAGNTIYF
TRBV18	.	TRBJ1-1	.	TGTGCCAGCTCACAACAACAGGGCTCTGAAGCTTTCTTT	CASSQQQGSEAFF
TRBV19	TRBD1	TRBJ2-5	.	TGTGCCAGTAGTATTGCAGGGGGCCAAGAGACCCAGTACTTC	CASSIAGGQETQYF
TRBV6-5	.	TRBJ1-1	.	TGTGCCAGCAACTACCAGACCGACGCCTATGGAGCTTTCTTT	CASNYQTDAYGAFF
TRBV5-1	.	TRBJ2-1	.	TGCGCCAGCAGCTTGTTGGACACTCTAGGCAGTGAGCAGTTCTTC	CASSLLDTLGSEQFF
TRBV14	TRBD2	TRBJ2-7	.	TGTGCCAGCAGCCAAGTTGGGGGACTAGCATACGAGCAGTACTTC	CASSQVGGLAYEQYF
TRBV9	.	TRBJ1-1	few	TGTGCCAGCAGCGTAGGATTGGGGGCGAAGACTGAAGCTTTCTTT	CASSVGLGAKTEAFF
TRBV6-1	.	TRBJ1-1	.	TGTGCCAGCAGTGAACACAGCCTCAACACTGAAGCTTTCTTT	CASSEHSLNTEAFF
TRBV7-3	TRBD1	TRBJ1-2	.	TGTGCCAGCAGCTTAACCCAGGGGGCCTATGGCTACACCTTC	CASSLTQGAYGYTF
TRBV18	.	TRBJ1-5	.	TGTGCCAGCTCACCTGACGGGATCCTTAGCAATCAGCCCCAGCATTTT	CASSPDGILSNQPQHF
TRBV2	TRBD1	TRBJ1-6	.	TGTGCCAGCACAAGGGACAGAAACTCCTATAATTCACCCCTCCACTTT	CASTRDRNSYNSPLHF
TRBV30	.	TRBJ1-4	.	TGTGCCTGGAGCCCGGGGAATGAAAAACTGTTTTTT	CAWSPGNEKLFF
TRBV6-1	.	TRBJ2-1	.	TGTGCCAGCACCTCAGGGACTTTAAACAATGAGCAGTTCTTC	CASTSGTLNNEQFF
TRBV4-3	TRBD2	TRBJ2-1	.	TGCGCCAGCAGGACGAGCGGGGTTGGGGAGCAGTTCTTC	CASRTSGVGEQFF
TRBV5-1	.	TRBJ2-5	.	TGCGCCAGCAGCTGGGGGCGAACCCGCCAAGAGACCCAGTACTTC	CASSWGRTRQETQYF
TRBV6-1	.	TRBJ1-2	.	TGTGCCAGCAGTGAAGGCCGGGCAGGGGACCCTGGCTACACCTTC	CASSEGRAGDPGYTF
TRBV5-1	.	TRBJ2-7	once	TGCGCCAGCAGACACGTAACAGGGTACGAGCAGTACTTC	CASRHVTGYEQYF
TRBV29-1	.	TRBJ1-4	few	TGCAGCGTTAGGCTCGGGGAAAAACTGTTTTTT	CSVRLGEKLFF
TRBV7-8	.	TRBJ1-6	.	TGTGCCAGCAGCCCCGACGGGGTCTATTCACCCCTCCACTTT	CASSPDGVYSPLHF
TRBV29-1	.	TRBJ2-2	.	TGCAGCGTTGAGAACAGGGTCAACACCGGGGAGCTGTTTTTT	CSVENRVNTGELFF
TRBV2	TRBD1	TRBJ1-4	.	TGTGCCAGCAGCACGGGACAGGGGTTGTTAGAAAAACTGTTTTTT	CASSTGQGLLEKLFF
TRBV19	.	TRBJ1-1	.	TGTGCCAGTAGGGAAACAGGGCGGACTGAAGCTTTCTTT	CASRETGRTEAFF
TRBV9	.	TRBJ2-3	once	TGTGCCAGCAGCGTAGTTTCAGGGGCGCTAGCAACAGATACGCAGTATTTT	CASSVVSGALATDTQYF
TRBV11-2	.	TRBJ2-5	.	TGTGCCAGCAGCTTAGGGCAGAAAGAGACCCAGTACTTC	CASSLGQKETQYF
TRBV5-1	.	TRBJ1-2	.	TGCGCCAGCAGCTTAGAGGGCGAACTACCTGGCTACACCTTC	CASSLEGELPGYTF
TRBV5-4	.	TRBJ1-1	.	TGTGCCAGCAGCTTAAACACTGAAGCTTTCTTT	CASSLNTEAFF
TRBV7-9	.	TRBJ1-3	.	TGTGCCAGCAGCTTAGGGTTCGCCACTGCCGCCTCTGGAAACACCATATATTTT	CASSLGFATAASGNTIYF
TRBV5-1	.	TRBJ2-3	.	TGCGCCAGCAGCAGAACCTCAGGGGCCGATACGCAGTATTTT	CASSRTSGADTQYF
TRBV10-3	TRBD1	TRBJ2-7	.	TGTGCCATCAGTCCCGGGACAGGGAACTCCTACGAGCAGTACTTC	CAISPGTGNSYEQYF
TRBV7-8	.	TRBJ1-3	.	TGTGCCAGCAGCCCGTGGGGGGAGGTTGGCGGAAACACCATATATTTT	CASSPWGEVGGNTIYF
TRBV10-2	TRBD2	TRBJ2-7	.	TGCGCCAGCAGCCCAATACTAGCGGGGGTGTACGAGCAGTACTTC	CASSPILAGVYEQYF
TRBV29-1	TRBD2	TRBJ2-1	.	TGCAGCGTTGAAGGCGGGGGGAGCTCCTACAATGAGCAGTTCTTC	CSVEGGGSSYNEQFF
TRBV15	.	TRBJ1-2	once	TGTGCCACCAGCGAGCAAAATAGGGGCTACACCTTC	CATSEQNRGYTF
TRBV5-6	.	TRBJ1-1	.	TGTGCCAGCAGCTACCTGGGACGGACGAACACTGAAGCTTTCTTT	CASSYLGRTNTEAFF
TRBV2	.	TRBJ2-2	.	TGTGCCAGCACCATGGGAAGGGGCAGCACCGGGGAGCTGTTTTTT	CASTMGRGSTGELFF
TRBV19	.	TRBJ1-1	.	TGTGCCAGTAGCCAACACACGCGCCTCGAAGCTTTCTTT	CASSQHTRLEAFF
TRBV7-2	.	TRBJ1-2	.	TGTGCCAGCAGTAGAGACGCAGTCTTGGGCAATGGCTACACCTTC	CASSRDAVLGNGYTF
TRBV6-6	.	TRBJ2-7	.	TGTGCCAGCACCGGCTCCTACGAGCAGTACTTC	CASTGSYEQYF
TRBV6-5	.	TRBJ2-1	.	TGTGCCAGCAGCCGGGGTAATGAGCAGTTCTTC	CASSRGNEQFF
TRBV10-3	.	TRBJ2-3	once	TGTGCCATCAGTGCCGTGGGATCAGATACGCAGTATTTT	CAISAVGSDTQYF
TRBV11-1	.	TRBJ2-3	once	TGTGCCAGCAGCTTAGGGCGGGGTGCTAGCACAGATACGCAGTATTTT	CASSLGRGASTDTQYF